The rows below give T cell receptor beta chains drawn from one sample of a study of blood T cell repertoires in COVID-19. Produced via immunoSEQ multiplex PCR; TCRdb's table is partial and in-frame only. The table shows 90,000 to 120,000 clones, with roughly 71% occurring only once. Sequencing was performed on peripheral blood. All receptors come from a man older than 75 with acute or convalescent COVID-19. Both conserved end residues are part of each CDR3. The D gene is left open where the match is weak. Clone size is shown for a subset of rows, as once, few, many or a class of expanded clone.

j_call | d_call | clone_size | v_call | cdr3_aa | cdr3_nt
TRBJ2-5 | TRBD2 | NA | TRBV14 | CASVQGLAGLETQYF | TGTGCCAGCGTCCAAGGGTTAGCGGGACTTGAGACCCAGTACTTC
TRBJ2-7 | TRBD1 | NA | TRBV6-6 | CASSSFGTGSSYEQYF | TGTGCCAGCAGTTCGTTCGGGACAGGGAGCTCCTACGAGCAGTACTTC
TRBJ2-1 | NA | NA | TRBV18 | CASSPSGHEQFF | TGTGCCAGCTCACCGTCTGGGCATGAGCAGTTCTTC
TRBJ1-1 | TRBD1 | NA | TRBV28 | CASSLTTGKVYWGNTEAFF | TGTGCCAGCAGTTTGACGACAGGGAAGGTTTATTGGGGGAACACTGAAGCTTTCTTT
TRBJ2-1 | NA | once | TRBV4-2 | CASSRQLGSDEQFF | TGTGCCAGCAGCCGCCAACTAGGTAGCGATGAGCAGTTCTTC
TRBJ2-2 | TRBD1 | NA | TRBV6-5 | CASGKRGRNTGELFF | TGTGCCAGCGGGAAGAGGGGGCGAAACACCGGGGAGCTGTTTTTT
TRBJ2-4 | TRBD1 | NA | TRBV5-1 | CASSPGQGLIQYF | TGCGCCAGCAGCCCGGGACAGGGTCTTATTCAGTACTTC
TRBJ2-5 | NA | NA | TRBV4-1 | CASSQRVAETQYF | TGCGCCAGCAGCCAGAGAGTTGCGGAGACCCAGTACTTC
TRBJ2-2 | NA | NA | TRBV6-4 | CASSTQAGNTGELFF | TGTGCCAGCAGTACCCAGGCCGGAAACACCGGGGAGCTGTTTTTT
TRBJ2-4 | TRBD1 | NA | TRBV3-1/TRBV3-2 | CASGTERNIQYF | TGTGCCAGCGGGACAGAGAGAAACATTCAGTACTTC
TRBJ1-5 | NA | NA | TRBV5-8 | CASNRNQAGPQHF | TGTGCCAGCAACCGTAACCAGGCTGGGCCCCAGCATTTT
TRBJ2-2 | NA | NA | TRBV2 | CASRLETANTGELFF | TGTGCCAGCAGGCTGGAGACAGCGAACACCGGGGAGCTGTTTTTT
TRBJ2-7 | NA | few | TRBV28 | CASSRRWGLLGYEQYF | TGTGCCAGCAGTCGACGGTGGGGCCTGCTGGGTTACGAGCAGTACTTC
TRBJ2-5 | NA | NA | TRBV24-1 | CATSDGGLGAEGETQYF | TGTGCCACCAGTGATGGGGGTCTTGGGGCGGAGGGGGAGACCCAGTACTTC
TRBJ2-7 | NA | NA | TRBV6-6 | CASSQEGGAALSNEQYF | TGTGCCAGCAGTCAGGAGGGGGGGGCGGCTCTTTCCAACGAGCAGTACTTC
TRBJ1-1 | TRBD1 | NA | TRBV28 | CASSGDRYAEAFF | TGTGCCAGCAGTGGGGACAGGTACGCTGAAGCTTTCTTT
TRBJ1-1 | NA | NA | TRBV3-1/TRBV3-2 | CASSQRQGSPEAFF | TGTGCCAGCAGCCAACGGCAGGGCAGTCCTGAAGCTTTCTTT
TRBJ2-2 | NA | NA | TRBV6-5 | CASRTQGAGELFF | TGTGCCAGCAGAACCCAGGGTGCCGGGGAGCTGTTTTTT
TRBJ1-2 | TRBD1 | NA | TRBV18 | CASSPGDRVGYTF | TGTGCCAGCTCACCAGGCGACAGGGTTGGCTACACCTTC
TRBJ2-3 | TRBD2 | NA | TRBV11-3 | CASSSGTSGSTDTQYF | TGTGCCAGCAGCTCGGGGACTAGCGGGTCCACAGATACGCAGTATTTT
TRBJ1-1 | NA | NA | TRBV20-1 | CSARERGEAFF | TGCAGTGCTAGAGAGCGTGGTGAGGCTTTCTTT
TRBJ1-4 | TRBD1 | NA | TRBV28 | CASRPSRGPNEKLFF | TGTGCCAGCAGACCATCCAGGGGGCCGAATGAAAAACTGTTTTTT